In its sample, the clone carrying this T cell receptor (beta chain) was seen many times. Its antigen is still unknown. 5'RACE with constant-segment primers built TCRalpha and TCRbeta cDNA libraries with UMIs. Each CDR3 protein is one row after TCRdb ran MiXCR on the 5' RACE reads. Among 150,000 to 200,000 distinct CDR3 sequences listed, around 15% were seen once. The CDR3 loop spans 14 amino acids. Trimming cost V 2 bases and J 3 bases, with 14 bases left between them. The germline V gene encodes CDR1 DFQATT and CDR2 SNEGSKA (reference sequence). This entry comes from a study of T-cell memory formation after mild COVID-19. Across the study: Across donors, TCR clusters were largely donor specific.

General study points: The CD4+ clones that contracted clustered mainly within CM and EM, and the CD8+ clones concentrated in EMRA.

This clonotype was obtained from an adult woman who had mild COVID-19 (a few samples of this study predate the infection). Cell type and time point are not known. Specimen: PBMCs or a T cell subset sorted from them (not recorded which). J is TRBJ2-7 and V is TRBV20-1; D tentatively fits TRBD1 or TRBD2 (6 bases each). CDR3 bases: TGCAGTGCTAGAAGTCAAGAGGGGGGCTACGAGCAGTACTTC. It codes for CSARSQEGGYEQYF.